A single T cell receptor beta chain is shown here with its context. Its antigen remains unknown. The data are from a study of T cell repertoires in cytomegalovirus infection. Turning to the study itself: Matching HLA type and CMV infection were both indicated by public TCR beta signatures. Study-level findings and limits: Within the response measured ex vivo, HLA-C-restricted CMV-specific TCR beta clonotypes were dominant. CMV carriers having the relevant HLA were flagged by cumulative public TCR beta family frequency.

The CDR3 runs 14 residues. The germline V gene encodes CDR1 MGHRA and CDR2 YSYEKL. Trimming removed 5 bases from V and 3 bases from J; junction bases left unmatched: 4. TCRdb ran MiXCR on the reads and lists one entry per CDR3 protein. The table lists over 120,000 distinct CDR3 sequences, around 32% of them singletons, with around half in the top ten. V is TRBV4-1 and J is TRBJ2-5, with 9 nucleotides matching TRBD2. Material: CD8+ T cells from cultured PBMCs, obtained from culture after CMV antigen stimulation. The receptor was derived from a human donor in good health (CMV status not recorded). Some clones in this sample may be carry-over from other donors' samples. The CDR3 DNA reads TGCGCCAGCAGCTTGGGACTAGCAGAAGAGACCCAGTACTTC. Its protein is CASSLGLAEETQYF.